The clone carrying this T cell receptor (beta chain) was found many times. MiXCR was run by TCRdb on the RT-PCR reads, yielding one entry per CDR3 protein. The sample lists more than 550,000 distinct CDR3 sequences, approximately 14% occurring once. V dropped 7 bases and J dropped 5 bases, with 8 bases sitting between them. Per germline, CDR1 MNHEY and CDR2 SMNVEV (reference sequence). The CDR3 runs 12 residues. The receptor's source is a female donor in good health, serving as a healthy control. The chain couples TRBV27 to TRBJ2-2; no clear D gene. Sequencing was carried out using memory CD4+ T cells from blood. The CDR3 reads CASMWDTGELFF. The CDR3 nucleotides are TGTGCCAGCATGTGGGATACCGGGGAGCTGTTTTTT.